This T cell receptor (beta chain) was sequenced in a study of identifying expanded T cells in peripheral blood. V trimming: 0 bases; J trimming: 7 bases; junction bases outside the gene matches: 8. Germline lookup yields CDR1 LNHNV and CDR2 YYDKDF (reference sequence). This CDR3 is built from 16 residues. Measured with immunoSEQ multiplex PCR; TCRdb has only the in-frame clones, and not every one. The table lists about 86,000 clones, approximately 88% of them singletons. The sequence derives from a person aged 18 to 75 in good health. This chain links TRBV15 with TRBJ2-1; 8 bases line up with TRBD2. Specimen: blood. CDR3 coding DNA: TGTGCCACCAGCAGAGATCAGGGCGGGAGGAGGAATGAGCAGTTCTTC. It encodes CATSRDQGGRRNEQFF.